Reported below is one T cell receptor beta chain. As yet, its antigen is unknown. The data stem from a study of cytomegalovirus exposure and HLA in healthy donors. On the study more broadly: Around 80 million unique TCR sequences came from HLA-typed donors in an early release. Study results and limitations: The study labeled 164 TCR beta chains cytomegalovirus-associated. Sequencing depth roughly uniform across donors was assumed in presence/absence analyses. The authors reported that TCR beta sequences could predict HLA-A and HLA-B alleles. These predictions were accurate for most subjects in the first cohort.

CDR3 size: 16 residues. V was clipped by 5 bases and J by 4 bases, with 21 bases between them. Germline V CDR1 and CDR2: SGHVS, FQNEAQ. PCR amplification relied on 60 Vbeta primers (plus 13 Jbeta primers). Only in-frame clones appear in the TCRdb table, and some are missing; sequencing was by immunoSEQ multiplex PCR. This table holds about 160,000 clones, 65% to 80% found once. The chain has TRBV7-8 and TRBJ2-7; maybe TRBD1 (6 bases). Sequenced input: PBMCs. The source of this sequence is a man between 35 and 55 years old in good health and CMV-seronegative. The CDR3 coding sequence is TGTGCCAGCAGCCCGAGAACCGCGGACAGCCTTTACGAGCAGTACTTC. This codes for CASSPRTADSLYEQYF. Variable domain in full (rest from reference TRBV7-8 and TRBJ2-7): GAGVSQSPRYKVAKRGQDVALRCDPISGHVSLFWYQQALGQGPEFLTYFQNEAQLDKSGLPSDRFFAERPEGSVSTLKIQRTQQEDSAVYLCASSPRTADSLYEQYFGPGTRLTVT.